Here is one T cell receptor (beta chain) with its context. This clone was found once. Its binding antigen is unknown. No clone much larger than this one lies a single base away; base qualities are absent. The sample comes from a study of shared clonotypes between healthy human individuals (dated by TCRdb to about 2020). About the study as a whole: A few men and a couple of women, aged 18 to 49 years, made up the cohort. To estimate repertoire size and how much clonotypes are shared between individuals, the study performed deep sequencing of blood TCR repertoires from a few healthy adults. To increase sequencing depth and limit assay-specific biases, TCR repertoire library preparation and sequencing were carried out by different laboratories using diverse techniques. Each donor's leukapheresis produced roughly between roughly 0.85 and 10 billion PBMCs. For each donor, CD4 naive and CD4 memory were each run on three plates, CD8 naive on two plates, and CD8 memory on one plate.

Using the deep immunoSEQ assay, TCR CDR3 regions were amplified from genomic DNA by multiplex PCR. Extracted genomic DNA from each cell subset was spread evenly across all wells of several immunoSEQ 96-well plates, with each plate serving as a replicate. For sorted subsets, each replicate PCR was loaded with roughly 200 ng genomic DNA, equivalent to about 30,000 T cell genomes. Purified libraries were measured with a Qubit 3.0 fluorometer, size-checked on a Bioanalyzer 2100, and measured again with the KAPA Library Quantification kit. A separate single-read 150-cycle Illumina NextSeq 550 flow cell was used to sequence each immunoSEQ 96-well plate. As for the original processing: Because the immunoSEQ output included only junctional sequences and no quality scores, the filtering could not be the same as the filtering used for full-length reads. Sequences were annotated with PyIR, a Python wrapper for IgBLAST v1.9, using IMGT germline references to assign V/J genes and CDR3. Reads with weak V/J assignments (E-value above 1e-6), missing CDR3, stop codons, out-of-frame junctions, or ambiguous translated residues were removed. V3J clonotypes were defined by identical inferred V gene, J gene, and CDR3 amino acid sequence. Percentage overlap between repertoires was calculated by dividing the number of shared unique clonotypes by the size of the smaller repertoire. RTK rarefaction, the Chao1 estimator, and Recon v2.1 estimates of unobserved clonotypes were used to assess repertoire richness. For all TCRbeta clonotypes obtained by the gDNA method from a few donors, generation probabilities were computed with OLGA. The source is immuneACCESS, and TCRdb retained only in-frame sequences with V and J called. Part of the clones is not carried over; for the studies checked, unresolved V genes explain less than half of this, and the remainder is unexplained. That table supplies the V and J calls and clone size; D and trimming were determined from the DNA. For this sample the table gives about 300,000 clones, of which 74% were detected only once. The ten largest clones add up to about 9.4% of the sample.

The donors were healthy, HIV-negative adults who had no recently reported acute infections or vaccinations. Every donor was a Caucasian adult residing in Nashville, Tennessee, USA. CD4+ T cells were enriched by magnetic negative selection, after which naive cells were positively selected on CD45RA and the negative fraction was taken as the memory subset. Blood was collected by leukapheresis, and PBMCs were isolated by Ficoll-Histopaque density gradient centrifugation and then cryopreserved in liquid nitrogen vapor phase. Analytical flow cytometry was used to check the purity and quantity of each magnetically sorted T cell population. Each sorted fraction had its genomic DNA isolated and then quantified by UV absorbance on a Nanodrop 2000c. On the study overall, not on this receptor specifically: When a few donors were compared, the shared fraction of clonotypes was about 5.5% for naive CD4, 3.5% to 4% for naive CD8, 2% to 2.5% for memory CD4, and around 0.37% for memory CD8. Compared with non-shared clonotypes, the clonotypes found in all four sorted-subset donors had higher generation probabilities. Only blood was sampled, and tissue TCR repertoires likely differ from those in blood. Pairwise subsampling led to the expectation that sequencing depth would affect the degree of clonotype sharing among donors. The genetic and exposure-history diversity represented was limited by the small number of donors. Naive subsets generally had larger estimated clonotype richness than memory subsets did. Rarefaction of sorted-subset datasets indicated incomplete sequencing despite the large sequencing depth.

The specimen was memory CD4+ T cells sorted from blood. The label giving this sample's cell subset or site can be read as: CD45RA-negative fraction. The receptor was isolated from a man in his thirties or forties in good health.

The DNA reads as follows: TGTGCCAGCAAGAGGTCGCGGACCGGGGAGCTGTTTTTT. This is translated as CASKRSRTGELFF. The receptor chain draws on TRBV6-5 and TRBJ2-2, with the identity of the D gene unclear. The germline V gene encodes CDR1 MNHEY and CDR2 SVGAGI. V loses 7 bases, J loses 5 bases, and the germline ends lie 11 bases apart. The CDR3, from cysteine to phenylalanine, totals 13 residues. The DNA shown is the 39-base CDR3, in frame from base 1.